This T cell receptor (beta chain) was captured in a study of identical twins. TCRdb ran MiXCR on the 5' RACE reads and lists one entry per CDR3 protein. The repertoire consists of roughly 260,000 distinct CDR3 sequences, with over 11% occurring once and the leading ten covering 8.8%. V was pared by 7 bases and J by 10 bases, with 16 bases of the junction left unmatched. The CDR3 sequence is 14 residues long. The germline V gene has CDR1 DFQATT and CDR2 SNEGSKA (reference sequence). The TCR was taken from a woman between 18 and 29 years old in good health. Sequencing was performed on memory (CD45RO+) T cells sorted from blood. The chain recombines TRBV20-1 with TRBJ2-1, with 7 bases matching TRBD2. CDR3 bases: TGCAGTGTAGGTCTCGGCGGGAGATCGTACGAGCAGTTCTTC. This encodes CSVGLGGRSYEQFF.